This note documents a single T cell receptor (beta chain) sequence. Its antigen has not been determined. No qualities accompany the bases; no much larger clone lies one base away. The data derive from a study of blood T cell repertoires in COVID-19 (dated by TCRdb to about 2020). At the level of the whole study: Collaborator samples came from the United States, Italy and Spain and covered acute and convalescent phases of COVID-19. The prospective study material was composed of cDNA or gDNA derived from T cells, B-cell-depleted T cells, or PBMCs. The dataset comprised deeply sampled blood TCRbeta repertoires from subjects exposed to, actively infected with, or recovered from COVID-19. The repertoires were released in a freely available public database meant as a resource for research on the immune response to SARS-CoV-2. Samples were obtained from the ongoing ImmuneRACE study (first 160 participants) and from 1,254 subjects provided by 6 global collaborators. The sample metadata nearly always contained a de-identified subject ID, COVID-19 status, age in years and sex. Where available, HLA class I and class II types were obtained from metadata supplied by the sample provider rather than from assay-based typing.

Participants in the prospective study were aged roughly 18 to 89 years, lived in about two dozen United States geographic areas, and enrolled through a virtual design. In the prospective study, cohorts were assigned on the basis of participant-reported clinical history obtained from a screening survey and a study questionnaire. In the prospective study, mobile phlebotomists collected whole blood, serum and a nasopharyngeal or oropharyngeal swab from each participant. Participants in the prospective study had the option to provide additional blood draws and questionnaires over an approximately 2-month period. Before DNA extraction, prospective study blood samples were shipped either frozen or at room temperature. What the research found in general, with its limitations: The quantity of clinical and demographic metadata differed by source and by participant and was supplied without curation.

TCRbeta CDR3 regions were amplified from genomic DNA by means of the immunoSEQ Assay, a bias-controlled multiplex PCR. On the study's bioinformatics: Nucleated cell counts per sample were estimated from amplification of reference gene primers within the assay. To quantify the absolute abundance of each unique TCRbeta CDR3 rearrangement, sequence reads were collapsed and filtered. Productive Simpson clonality was computed per sample as the square root of Simpson's diversity index over productive rearrangements. TCRdb limited this immuneACCESS table to in-frame rearrangements with V and J called. A share of clones is missing; checked studies link under half to unresolved V genes, and the rest is unexplained. V, J and clone size were drawn from that table, and D and trimming were deduced from the DNA. Recorded for this sample are 250,000 to 350,000 clones; roughly 89% of them occurred a single time. The ten largest clones take up 1.5% to 2% of the sample.

This TCR was sampled from a woman aged 18 to 35 with acute COVID-19. Sample: PBMCs or T cells enriched from blood (not recorded which).

The nucleotide sequence reads TGTGCCAGCAGCGTAGTAGGTAGCGGGAGCTCCTACAATGAGCAGTTCTTC. The encoded protein is CASSVVGSGSSYNEQFF. The rearranged chain carries TRBV9 and TRBJ2-1, and TRBD2 matches 9 of the central bases. CDR1 SGDLS and CDR2 YYNGEE were looked up in the germline V gene. For this chain, trimming is 0 bases at the V end and 0 bases at the J end, and the number of junction bases without a gene match is 4. The cysteine opens and the phenylalanine closes a CDR3 of 17 amino acids. The DNA shown is the 51-base CDR3, in frame from base 1. The full variable domain, with segments outside the CDR3 supplied by the reference TRBV9 and TRBJ2-1 proteins, appears as DSGVTQTPKHLITATGQRVTLRCSPRSGDLSVYWYQQSLDQGLQFLIQYYNGEERAKGNILERFSAQQFPDLHSELNLSSLELGDSALYFCASSVVGSGSSYNEQFFGPGTRLTVL.